This T cell receptor (beta chain) appears in the sequencing data of a study of CD8 T cells in ankylosing spondylitis (dated by TCRdb to the late 2010s). General notes on the study: The study set out to find disease-linked TCR variants by profiling T cell receptor beta repertoires in ankylosing spondylitis patients and healthy donors. The full study cohort was made up of approximately 27 ankylosing spondylitis patients and about a hundred healthy donors. Peripheral blood was sampled, and synovial fluid was additionally collected from ankylosing spondylitis patients.

Results and caveats for the whole study, not just this receptor: Blood from ankylosing spondylitis patients appeared to be characterized by a TCR beta motif made up of fewer than ten highly homologous amino acid variants. A CD8+ phenotype was shown by the disease-linked clones, which were found at relatively low frequencies in peripheral blood. The disease-linked clones were reported to be significantly enriched in matched synovial fluid samples from ankylosing spondylitis patients. Some TCR beta motif variants had previously been reported in synovial fluid and blood of reactive arthritis patients, which suggested common disease-initiation mechanisms.

Sequenced using an Illumina HiSeq 2500. TCR beta libraries were prepared by quantitative 5'-RACE with molecular barcodes. The original pipeline was this. To identify disease-linked TCR variants, a new computational method was used, one built on a probabilistic model of VDJ rearrangement. The public reads were run again by TCRdb, first through fastp at Q25 and then through MiXCR, and only productive beta chains were kept. Rows with a matching CDR3 protein are joined into one entry that keeps the most common DNA and genes. The authors' filters were not applied to this entry. The sample includes 750,000 to 850,000 distinct CDR3 sequences, with roughly 10% observed a single time. Of the sample, 0.51% falls within the top ten clones. V is cut by 6 bases and J by 3 bases, and the space between the germline ends is 15 bases. The CDR3 covers 15 residues, taking in both the cysteine and the phenylalanine. The DNA shown is the 45-base CDR3, in frame from base 1. From the germline V gene (reference sequence), CDR1 is DFQATT and CDR2 is SNEGSKA.

This clonotype has a handful of counts. No antigen is known for it. Base qualities are not provided; no much larger clone lies one nucleotide away. Recombination joined TRBV20-1 with TRBJ2-6; perhaps TRBD2 is the D gene, with 7 bases matching. This clonotype was sampled from a male donor with ankylosing spondylitis. Sequences were obtained from blood, either unsorted or a sorted T cell fraction (not recorded which). The CDR3 reads CSAYRGGHGANVLTF. The DNA is as follows: TGCAGTGCGTATAGGGGGGGGCATGGGGCCAACGTCCTGACTTTC.